One and the same sample provided the 2 T cell receptor beta chains below, sequenced in a study of CD8 T cells in ankylosing spondylitis. Via MiXCR, TCRdb re-called the 5' RACE reads, giving one row per CDR3 protein. The table includes 150,000 to 200,000 distinct CDR3 sequences, 11% detected once. Sample: blood, either unsorted or a sorted T cell fraction (not recorded which). The origin of the receptors is a male donor with ankylosing spondylitis or in good health (not recorded which).

This clonotype has more than one count but fewer than ten. The chain uses TRBV7-2 and TRBJ2-2; 7 positions match TRBD1. The length of the CDR3 is 15 residues. V was clipped by 2 bases and J by 5 bases; unmatched bases: 5. CDR1 is SGHTA and CDR2 is FQGNSA in the germline V gene. The CDR3 loop is CASSLRTGLTGELFF. The CDR3 DNA sequence: TGTGCCAGCAGCTTAAGGACAGGTTTGACCGGGGAGCTGTTTTTT.

This clonotype has only a few counts. This chain joins TRBV2 and TRBJ2-1; D is unclear. V lost 3 bases to trimming and J lost 0 bases, with 12 bases between them. The germline V gene encodes CDR1 SNHLY and CDR2 FYNNEI. The CDR3 has 16 amino acids. CDR3: CASSDRKSSSYNEQFF. In DNA form, the CDR3 reads TGTGCCAGCAGTGATAGGAAGTCAAGCTCCTACAATGAGCAGTTCTTC. The full variable domain, rest sourced from reference TRBV2 and TRBJ2-1, is EPEVTQTPSHQVTQMGQEVILRCVPISNHLYFYWYRQILGQKVEFLVSFYNNEISEKSEIFDDQFSVERPDGSNFTLKIRSTKLEDSAMYFCASSDRKSSSYNEQFFGPGTRLTVL.